This TCR beta chain emerged from a study of cytomegalovirus exposure and HLA in healthy donors. CDR3 size: 14 residues. J was trimmed by 11 bases and V by 4 bases; bases with no gene match: 6. The V gene's germline CDR1 is SEHNR and CDR2 FQNEAQ (reference sequence). Assay used: immunoSEQ multiplex PCR; TCRdb lists only in-frame clones, some missing. The sample lists 50,000 to 70,000 clones, roughly 94% occurring once. Sequencing was done on a sample of PBMCs. The genes are TRBV7-9 and TRBJ1-5; 12 nucleotides line up with TRBD1. The receptor's source is a woman between 18 and 29 years old in good health and CMV-seropositive. CDR3 protein: CASSSGTGGSTQHF. CDR3 nucleotides: TGTGCCAGCAGCTCCGGGACAGGGGGCTCGACCCAGCATTTT.